This T cell receptor (beta chain) was captured in a study of blood T cell repertoires in COVID-19. Study-wide context: T cells, B-cell-depleted T cells, or PBMCs provided the cDNA or gDNA that served as material.

Sequencing used immunoSEQ multiplex PCR; TCRdb keeps in-frame clones, though not all of them. Among 200,000 to 250,000 clones listed, 75% to 90% were seen once. Cohorts were determined from participant-reported clinical history. The CDR3 has 16 residues. The trim removed 6 bases at V and 8 bases at J, leaving 14 bases unmatched. Per the germline V gene, CDR1 is MDHEN and CDR2 is SYDVKM. Sequenced sample: PBMCs or T cells enriched from blood (not recorded which). The chain couples TRBV28 to TRBJ1-4; TRBD1 matches at 8 bases. The TCR originated in a woman aged 18-35 years in a cohort exposed to, infected with or recovered from COVID-19 (not recorded which). The CDR3 protein is CASSSGQGDLVEKLFF. The CDR3 DNA reads TGTGCCAGCAGCTCTGGACAGGGAGATTTGGTGGAAAAACTGTTTTTT. Supplemented by reference TRBV28 and TRBJ1-4, the full variable domain reads DVKVTQSSRYLVKRTGEKVFLECVQDMDHENMFWYRQDPGLGLRLIYFSYDVKMKEKGDIPEGYSVSREKKERFSLILESASTNQTSMYLCASSSGQGDLVEKLFFGSGTQLSVL.